The clone carrying this T cell receptor beta chain has only a few counts. Its antigen is not identified. Distinct nucleotide sequences in the sample also encode this CDR3. This sample is drawn from a study of beta chain features in type 1 diabetes. Overall study findings and caveats: TCRB CDR3 length was moderately but significantly reduced in all four CD4+ subsets of Type 1 diabetes patients.

CDR1 LNHNV and CDR2 YYDKDF come from the germline V gene (reference sequence). The V and J ends lost 1 base and 5 bases, in that order; junction bases with no gene match: 4. The CDR3 covers 14 residues. Expressed TCRB transcripts got sequenced, as all isolated RNA was reverse transcribed. Clones were read by immunoSEQ multiplex PCR, and TCRdb kept only the in-frame ones, dropping some. The table includes around 260,000 clones, around 21% detected once. The chain employs TRBV15 and TRBJ1-1, with TRBD1 matching over 7 bases. The receptor's source is a woman aged 40 to 50 with type 1 diabetes. Sequences were obtained from naive CD4+ T cells from blood. The CDR3 region is CATSRGQGETEAFF. The DNA for the CDR3 is TGTGCCACCAGCAGAGGACAGGGAGAGACTGAAGCTTTCTTT.